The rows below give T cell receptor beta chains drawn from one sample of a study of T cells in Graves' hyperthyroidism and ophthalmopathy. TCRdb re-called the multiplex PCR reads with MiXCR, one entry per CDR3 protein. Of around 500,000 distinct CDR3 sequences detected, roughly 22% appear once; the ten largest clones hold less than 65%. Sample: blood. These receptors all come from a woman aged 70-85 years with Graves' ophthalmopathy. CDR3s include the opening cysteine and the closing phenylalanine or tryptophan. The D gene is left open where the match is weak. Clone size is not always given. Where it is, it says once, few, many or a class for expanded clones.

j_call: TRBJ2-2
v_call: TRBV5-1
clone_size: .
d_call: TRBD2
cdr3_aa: CASSPVAGGITGELFF
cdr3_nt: TGCGCCAGCAGCCCTGTTGCGGGAGGAATCACCGGGGAGCTGTTTTTT

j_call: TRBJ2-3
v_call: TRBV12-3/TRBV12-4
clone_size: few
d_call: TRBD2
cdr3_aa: CASSSQLAGGGDTQYF
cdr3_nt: TGTGCCAGCAGTTCCCAACTAGCGGGAGGAGGAGATACGCAGTATTTT

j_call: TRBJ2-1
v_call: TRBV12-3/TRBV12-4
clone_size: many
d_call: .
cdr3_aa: CASSLAGARNEQFF
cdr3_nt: TGTGCCAGCAGCCTAGCAGGGGCCAGGAATGAGCAGTTCTTC

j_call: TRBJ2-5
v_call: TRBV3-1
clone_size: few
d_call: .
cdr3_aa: CASSQRGSYGETQYF
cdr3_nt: TGTGCCAGCAGCCAACGGGGGAGTTATGGAGAGACCCAGTACTTC

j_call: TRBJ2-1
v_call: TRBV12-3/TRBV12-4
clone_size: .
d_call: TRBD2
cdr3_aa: CASSIFVASGIFIAGNEQFF
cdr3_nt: TGTGCCAGCAGTATTTTCGTCGCTAGCGGGATCTTTATTGCGGGGAATGAGCAGTTCTTC

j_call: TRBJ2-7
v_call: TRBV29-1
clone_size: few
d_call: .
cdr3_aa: CSVESEGGSSYEQYF
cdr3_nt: TGCAGCGTTGAAAGTGAGGGTGGGAGCTCCTACGAGCAGTACTTC

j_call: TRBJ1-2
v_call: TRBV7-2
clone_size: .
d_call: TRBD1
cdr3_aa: CASSLGAGQTYGYTF
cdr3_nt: TGTGCCAGCAGCTTAGGCGCGGGACAGACCTATGGCTACACCTTC

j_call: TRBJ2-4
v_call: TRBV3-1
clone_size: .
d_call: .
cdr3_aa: CASSQDAWAGNIQYF
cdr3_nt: TGTGCCAGCAGCCAAGATGCGTGGGCTGGAAACATTCAGTACTTC

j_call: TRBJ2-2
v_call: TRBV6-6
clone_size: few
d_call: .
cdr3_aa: CASSYGGLRNTGELFF
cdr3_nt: TGTGCCAGCAGTTACGGGGGCCTCCGGAACACCGGGGAGCTGTTTTTT

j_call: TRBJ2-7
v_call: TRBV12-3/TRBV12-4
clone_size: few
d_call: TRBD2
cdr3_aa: CASSKGLASTYEQYF
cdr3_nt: TGTGCCAGCAGCAAGGGACTAGCGTCTACCTACGAGCAGTACTTC

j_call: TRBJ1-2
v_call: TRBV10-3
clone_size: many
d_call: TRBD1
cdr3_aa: CAISESAGQGDYGYTF
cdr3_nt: TGTGCCATCAGTGAGTCTGCGGGACAGGGTGACTATGGCTACACCTTC

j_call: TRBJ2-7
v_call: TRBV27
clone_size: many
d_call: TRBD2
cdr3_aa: CASSLAGGTEQYF
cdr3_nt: TGTGCCAGCAGTCTAGCGGGAGGAACCGAGCAGTACTTC

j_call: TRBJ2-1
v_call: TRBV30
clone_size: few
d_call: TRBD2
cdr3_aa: CAWQLTSASYNEQFF
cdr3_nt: TGTGCCTGGCAACTAACTAGCGCGTCCTACAATGAGCAGTTCTTC

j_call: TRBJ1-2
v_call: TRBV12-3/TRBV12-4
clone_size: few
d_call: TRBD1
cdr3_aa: CASSKGQFYGYTF
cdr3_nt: TGTGCCAGCAGTAAGGGACAGTTCTATGGCTACACCTTC

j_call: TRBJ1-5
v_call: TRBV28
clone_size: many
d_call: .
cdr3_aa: CASSLNGPDQPQHF
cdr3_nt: TGTGCCAGCAGTTTAAACGGACCGGATCAGCCCCAGCATTTT

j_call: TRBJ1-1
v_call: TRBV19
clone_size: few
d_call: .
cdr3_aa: CASSILHPMNTEAFF
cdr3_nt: TGTGCCAGTAGTATACTCCACCCAATGAACACTGAAGCTTTCTTT

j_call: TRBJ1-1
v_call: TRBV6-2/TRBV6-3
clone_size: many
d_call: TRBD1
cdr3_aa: CASSSMTGSTEAFF
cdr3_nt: TGTGCCAGCAGTTCTATGACAGGGAGCACTGAAGCTTTCTTT

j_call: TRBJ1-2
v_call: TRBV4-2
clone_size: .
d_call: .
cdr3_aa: CASRTYGAATNYGYTF
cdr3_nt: TGTGCCAGCCGCACTTATGGAGCAGCAACTAACTATGGCTACACCTTC

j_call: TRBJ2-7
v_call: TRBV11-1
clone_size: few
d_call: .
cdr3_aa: CASSLTEHGDYEQYF
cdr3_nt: TGTGCCAGCAGCCTAACGGAGCACGGCGACTACGAGCAGTACTTC

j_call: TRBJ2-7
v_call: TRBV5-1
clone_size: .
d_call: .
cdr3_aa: CASSLTGGSTYEQYF
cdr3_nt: TGCGCCAGCAGCTTGACGGGCGGGTCTACCTACGAGCAGTACTTC

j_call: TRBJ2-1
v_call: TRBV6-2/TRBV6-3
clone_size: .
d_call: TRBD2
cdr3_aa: CASSSGLAGESHNEQFF
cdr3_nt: TGTGCCAGCAGTTCTGGACTAGCGGGAGAATCCCACAATGAGCAGTTCTTC

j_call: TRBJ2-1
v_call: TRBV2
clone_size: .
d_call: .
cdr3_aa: CASRGTGALYNEQFF
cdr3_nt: TGTGCCAGCAGGGGGACTGGGGCTCTCTACAATGAGCAGTTCTTC

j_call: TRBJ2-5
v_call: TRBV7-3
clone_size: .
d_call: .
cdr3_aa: CASSLTGPSIGTQYF
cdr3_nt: TGTGCCAGCAGCTTAACGGGTCCCTCGATCGGGACCCAGTACTTC

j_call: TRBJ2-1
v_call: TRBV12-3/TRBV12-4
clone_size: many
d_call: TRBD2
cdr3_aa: CASSAGLGTEQFF
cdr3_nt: TGTGCCAGCAGTGCCGGACTAGGGACTGAGCAGTTCTTC

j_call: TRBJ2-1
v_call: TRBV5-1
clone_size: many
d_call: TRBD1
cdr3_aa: CASSDYPGGEQFF
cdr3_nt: TGCGCCAGCAGCGACTACCCAGGGGGCGAACAGTTCTTC

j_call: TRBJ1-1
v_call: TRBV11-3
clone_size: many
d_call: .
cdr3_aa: CASSFSGAQGAFF
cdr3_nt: TGTGCCAGCAGCTTTTCAGGGGCCCAGGGAGCTTTCTTT

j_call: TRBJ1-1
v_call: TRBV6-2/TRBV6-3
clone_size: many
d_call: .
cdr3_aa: CASSSRLGGRAEAFF
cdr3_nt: TGTGCCAGCAGCTCCCGACTAGGAGGTAGGGCTGAAGCTTTCTTT

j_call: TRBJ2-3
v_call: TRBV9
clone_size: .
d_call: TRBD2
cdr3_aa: CASSVATSGNLEDTQYF
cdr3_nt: TGTGCCAGCAGCGTAGCCACTAGCGGGAATTTAGAAGATACGCAGTATTTT

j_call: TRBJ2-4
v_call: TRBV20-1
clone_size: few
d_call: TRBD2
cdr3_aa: CSARVLAGVKNIQYF
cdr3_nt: TGCAGTGCTAGAGTACTAGCGGGAGTTAAAAACATTCAGTACTTC

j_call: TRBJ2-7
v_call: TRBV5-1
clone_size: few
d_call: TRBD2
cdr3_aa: CASSPASGSVSYEQYF
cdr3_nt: TGCGCCAGCAGCCCGGCTAGCGGGAGCGTATCCTACGAGCAGTACTTC

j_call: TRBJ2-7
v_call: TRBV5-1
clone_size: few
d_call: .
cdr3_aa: CASRVGETYEQYF
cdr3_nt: TGCGCCAGCAGGGTGGGGGAAACCTACGAGCAGTACTTC

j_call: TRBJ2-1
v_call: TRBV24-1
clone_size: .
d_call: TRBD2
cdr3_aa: CATSDHSGDSYDEQFF
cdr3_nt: TGTGCCACCAGTGACCATAGCGGGGACTCCTACGATGAGCAGTTCTTC

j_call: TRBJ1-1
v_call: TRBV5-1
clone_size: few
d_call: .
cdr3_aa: CASSLASTVEAFF
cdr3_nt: TGCGCCAGCAGCTTGGCCAGCACCGTCGAAGCTTTCTTT

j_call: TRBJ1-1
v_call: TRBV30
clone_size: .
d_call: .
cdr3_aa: CAWSVDSNTEAFF
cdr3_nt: TGTGCCTGGAGTGTGGACAGCAACACTGAAGCTTTCTTT

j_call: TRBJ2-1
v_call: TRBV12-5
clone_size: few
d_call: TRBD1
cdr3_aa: CASDETGGIEQFF
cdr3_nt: TGTGCTAGTGATGAGACAGGGGGCATTGAGCAGTTCTTC

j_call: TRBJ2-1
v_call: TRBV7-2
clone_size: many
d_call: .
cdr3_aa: CASSLARDNEQFF
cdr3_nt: TGTGCCAGCAGCTTAGCCAGGGACAATGAGCAGTTCTTC

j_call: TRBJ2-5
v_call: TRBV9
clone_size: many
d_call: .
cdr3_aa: CASSEQGSMIETQYF
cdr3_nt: TGTGCCAGCAGCGAGCAGGGTTCAATGATCGAGACCCAGTACTTC

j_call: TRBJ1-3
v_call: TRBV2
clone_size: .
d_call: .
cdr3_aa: CASSGLAGNTIYF
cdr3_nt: TGTGCCAGCAGTGGCCTAGCTGGAAACACCATATATTTT

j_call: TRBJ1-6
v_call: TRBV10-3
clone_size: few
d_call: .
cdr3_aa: CAISELDRRDSPLHF
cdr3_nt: TGTGCCATCAGTGAACTCGACAGGCGGGATTCACCCCTCCACTTT